One sample yielded the 21 T cell receptor beta chains listed below, sequenced in a study of T cell changes during pregnancy in multiple sclerosis. Data came from immunoSEQ multiplex PCR; TCRdb stores just in-frame clones and leaves some out. This table holds just over 20,000 clones, around 90% found once. Here the sequenced sample was CD8+ T cells from peripheral blood mononuclear cells, taken in the second trimester of pregnancy. The origin of the receptors is a female donor in good health, enrolled as a control in a pregnancy study.

The chain combines TRBV2 with TRBJ1-2, with 9 bases identical to TRBD1. CDR3 length equals 17 residues. Germline V gene lookup returns CDR1 SNHLY and CDR2 FYNNEI. The V gene end was trimmed by 1 base and the J gene end by 2 bases; junction bases not matched to a gene: 8. The CDR3 spells CASSEGGHGQGNYGYTF. As DNA, the CDR3 is TGTGCCAGCAGTGAAGGAGGTCACGGACAGGGGAACTATGGCTACACCTTC.

This chain joins TRBV7-9 and TRBJ1-2; possible D gene TRBD1, 6 bases. This CDR3 spans 16 amino acids. The ends were cut back, 5 bases at V and 0 bases at J, with 16 bases in the middle. The V gene's germline CDR1 is SEHNR and CDR2 FQNEAQ (reference sequence). The CDR3 protein is CASSASRDIPNYGYTF. The CDR3 coding sequence is TGTGCCAGCAGCGCGTCCCGGGACATACCTAACTATGGCTACACCTTC.

The chain links TRBV13 to TRBJ2-7, with D tentatively TRBD1 (5 bases). V shed 5 bases and J shed 0 bases, with 11 bases lying between them. The CDR3 is made up of 14 amino acids. Germline CDR1 is PRHDT and CDR2 is FYEKMQ (reference sequence). The CDR3 nucleotides read TGTGCCAGCAGCGCCCGTAGGGGCTCCTACGAGCAGTACTTC. It yields the protein CASSARRGSYEQYF.

This sequence joins TRBV27 and TRBJ1-1, with D possibly being TRBD1 (6 bases). The V and J ends lost 5 bases and 1 base respectively, with 14 bases between them. CDR3 size: 15 residues. Germline V CDR1 and CDR2: MNHEY, SMNVEV (reference sequence). The CDR3 spells CASSKLTGQNTEAFF. Written as DNA, the CDR3 is TGTGCCAGCAGTAAGTTGACAGGCCAGAACACTGAAGCTTTCTTT.

The chain employs TRBV6-1 and TRBJ1-5; no clear D gene. The CDR3 has 15 residues. The germline V gene encodes CDR1 MNHNS and CDR2 SASEGT. The ends were cut back, 3 bases at V and 0 bases at J, with 9 bases in the middle. The chain's CDR3 is CASSDWGASNQPQHF. In DNA form, the CDR3 reads TGTGCCAGCAGTGATTGGGGAGCTAGCAATCAGCCCCAGCATTTT.

The V gene is TRBV9, the J gene TRBJ1-3; D might be TRBD1 (6 bases). Trimming removed 5 bases from V and 0 bases from J, with 18 bases in between. Germline CDR1 SGDLS, CDR2 YYNGEE. The CDR3 totals 17 residues. The CDR3 region has the DNA TGTGCCAGCAGTGAACGGGACATTCACTCCTCTGGAAACACCATATATTTT. It specifies CASSERDIHSSGNTIYF.

J is TRBJ1-4 and V is TRBV5-1; weak D call: TRBD1 (6 bases). Trimming pared 3 bases from V and 7 bases from J, leaving 16 bases between. The germline CDR1 and CDR2 sequences are SGHRS and YFSETQ. This CDR3 is built from 15 residues. Written as DNA, the CDR3 is TGCGCCAGCAGCTCCCAACAGGGTGGTAGTGAAAAACTGTTTTTT. It encodes CASSSQQGGSEKLFF. Using reference TRBV5-1 and TRBJ1-4 for the parts outside the CDR3, the full variable domain is KAGVTQTPRYLIKTRGQQVTLSCSPISGHRSVSWYQQTPGQGLQFLFEYFSETQRNKGNFPGRFSGRQFSNSRSEMNVSTLELGDSALYLCASSSQQGGSEKLFFGSGTQLSVL.

The V gene is TRBV4-2, the J gene TRBJ2-1; 13 bases fit TRBD2. J gave up 0 bases and V 3 bases, and 5 bases lay outside the gene matches. The V gene's germline CDR1 is LGHNA and CDR2 YNFKEQ. The CDR3 is made up of 18 amino acids. In DNA form, the CDR3 reads TGTGCCAGCAGCCATGGACTAGCGGGAGCCAACTCCTACAATGAGCAGTTCTTC. The encoded protein is CASSHGLAGANSYNEQFF.

The genes are TRBV6-1 and TRBJ2-3; maybe TRBD1 (5 bases). The V end was cut by 10 bases, the J end by 3 bases, with 17 bases between. From germline, CDR1 is MNHNS and CDR2 SASEGT. The CDR3 consists of 14 residues. CDR3 sequence: CATSPGKETDTQYF. CDR3 bases: TGTGCCACTTCTCCAGGGAAGGAGACAGATACGCAGTATTTT.

The V and J genes are TRBV4-2 and TRBJ2-2, with a possible D match to TRBD2 (5 bases). V gave up 3 bases and J gave up 1 base, with 15 bases separating them. The CDR3 runs 17 residues. CDR1 is LGHNA and CDR2 is YNFKEQ in the germline V gene. DNA for the CDR3: TGTGCCAGCAGCCATGAACTCCGGGATATGAACACCGGGGAGCTGTTTTTT. It encodes CASSHELRDMNTGELFF.

The chain carries TRBV12-2 and TRBJ2-1; TRBD1 is the table's D call, not checked against the DNA. TRBV12-2 counts as a pseudogene. This CDR3 comprises 15 residues. The CDR3 sequence: CASRWGQSSYNEQFF. As DNA, the CDR3 is TGTGCAAGTCGCTGGGGACAGAGCTCCTACAATGAGCAGTTCTTC.

V gene TRBV15 combines with J gene TRBJ1-2; 9 nucleotides line up with TRBD1. The CDR3 has 15 residues. V lost 2 bases, J lost 6 bases, and 7 bases stayed unmatched. The V gene's germline CDR1 is LNHNV and CDR2 YYDKDF (reference sequence). The CDR3 loop reads CATSRSVGDRDGYTF. As DNA, the CDR3 is TGTGCCACCAGCAGATCTGTCGGGGACAGGGATGGCTACACCTTC.

The genes are TRBV19 and TRBJ2-1; 11 bases line up with TRBD2. The CDR3 is made up of 14 amino acids. Germline CDR1 LNHDA, CDR2 SQIVND (reference sequence). V was pared by 3 bases and J by 8 bases, with 3 bases of the junction left unmatched. CDR3 DNA sequence: TGTGCCAGTAGTATTCTAGCGGGAGGCTATGAGCAGTTCTTC. Amino acids: CASSILAGGYEQFF.

V is TRBV6-5 and J is TRBJ2-1; D ambiguous. The CDR3 is made up of 14 amino acids. The germline V gene has CDR1 MNHEY and CDR2 SVGAGI. Trimming removed 0 bases at V and 4 bases at J, with 7 bases between. CDR3 bases: TGTGCCAGCAGTTACTCGTACAGTTACAATGAGCAGTTCTTC. Translating it yields CASSYSYSYNEQFF.

This clone has more than one count but fewer than ten. The J gene is TRBJ2-1, the V gene TRBV5-1, with D possibly being TRBD1 (6 bases). CDR1 is SGHRS and CDR2 is YFSETQ in the germline V gene. Trimming shortened V by 5 bases and J by 8 bases, and 20 bases separated the two germline ends. The CDR3 has 15 amino acids. CDR3 sequence: CASREDHRVGDEQFF. Written as DNA, the CDR3 is TGCGCCAGCAGAGAGGACCACAGGGTCGGCGATGAGCAGTTCTTC.

As DNA, the CDR3 is TGTGCCAGTAGTATCGTAGCGGGAGTGGGCACAGATACGCAGTATTTT. This sequence encodes CASSIVAGVGTDTQYF. The chain recombines TRBV19 with TRBJ2-3, with 9 bases that match TRBD2. The CDR3 is 16 amino acids. V dropped 3 bases and J dropped 1; count of bases not matched to a gene: 5. Germline loops: CDR1 LNHDA, CDR2 SQIVND (reference sequence).

This clone came up a few times. The same CDR3 can be traced to other DNA sequences in this sample. This chain connects TRBV7-9 to TRBJ1-2, with 7 bases aligning to TRBD1. CDR3 size: 14 residues. CDR1 is SEHNR and CDR2 is FQNEAQ in the germline V gene (reference sequence). The J segment lost 5 bases and the V segment lost 1 base, leaving 4 bases of the junction unmatched. The CDR3 sequence is CASSLVQGWYGYTF. In DNA, the CDR3 is TGTGCCAGCAGCTTAGTACAGGGGTGGTATGGCTACACCTTC.

Only one count was recorded for this clone. The rearrangement uses TRBV14 and TRBJ2-7; TRBD2 matches at 8 bases. The CDR3 length is 15 residues. Germline V gives CDR1 SGHDN, CDR2 FVKESK. V shed 1 base and J 3 bases; nucleotides not matched to a gene: 5. Here the CDR3 reads CASSQGAGVGYEQYF. The CDR3 DNA sequence: TGTGCCAGCAGCCAAGGAGCGGGAGTAGGCTACGAGCAGTACTTC.

V and J are TRBV9 and TRBJ2-7; 7 nucleotides match TRBD1. There are 15 residues in the CDR3. J lost 1 base, V lost 0 bases, and 4 bases had no gene match. The germline CDR1 and CDR2 sequences are SGDLS and YYNGEE. The CDR3 loop is CASSVGQGVSYEQYF. The DNA for the CDR3 is TGTGCCAGCAGCGTAGGGCAGGGGGTGTCCTACGAGCAGTACTTC.

This clone was detected a few times. The chain is built from TRBV30 and TRBJ1-1; TRBD1 might be the D (5 bases). The germline V and J ends were trimmed by 1 base and 1 base, with 7 bases remaining between them. Germline CDR1 and CDR2: GTSNPN and SVGIG (reference sequence). The CDR3 is 13 residues long. DNA for the CDR3: TGTGCCTGGAGTGGGACAAGGAACACTGAAGCTTTCTTT. Translating it yields CAWSGTRNTEAFF.

This chain connects TRBV19 to TRBJ2-1, with 7 bases that match TRBD1. The CDR3 runs 15 residues. Germline-derived CDR1 and CDR2 are LNHDA and SQIVND (reference sequence). Losses at the gene ends were 8 bases for V and 12 bases for J; bases not matched to a gene: 19. CDR3 sequence (DNA): TGTGCCAGTTCAAGTACAGGGGAGAATCTCGTTGGGCAGTTCTTC. This gives the protein CASSSTGENLVGQFF.